This T cell receptor beta chain came from a study of shared clonotypes between healthy human individuals. Study-level information: A donor's plate count was three for CD4 naive and three for CD4 memory; CD8 naive had two and CD8 memory one.

In the naive CD8 group, cells lacked CD45RO and were positively selected for CCR7, so terminally differentiated effector memory CD45RA+ cells were left out. All donors qualified as healthy HIV-negative adults and had experienced no recent acute infections or vaccinations. Trimming pared 3 bases from V and 3 bases from J, leaving 15 bases between. Germline loops: CDR1 SEHNR, CDR2 FQNEAQ (reference sequence). CDR3 length equals 16 residues. Broader study findings: Memory subsets generally showed lower estimated richness than naive subsets. Shared across a few donors were roughly 5% of the naive CD4 clonotypes.

A remark on this clone: The antigen is unknown.

The protocol was immunoSEQ multiplex PCR, while the TCRdb copy is restricted to in-frame clones and leaves out a portion. The sample has hundreds of thousands of clones, roughly 98% seen once. The chain combines TRBV7-9 with TRBJ1-3; a weak D match, TRBD1 (6 bases). What was sequenced was naive CD8+ T cells sorted from blood. The sequence was collected from a man between 25 and 39 years old in good health. Here the CDR3 DNA reads TGTGCCAGCAGCTTGGGGGCTCCGACGGGTGGAAACACCATATATTTT. Protein sequence: CASSLGAPTGGNTIYF.